One sample yielded the 25 T cell receptor beta chains listed below, sequenced in a study of cytomegalovirus exposure and HLA in healthy donors. PCR amplification relied on 60 Vbeta primers (plus 13 Jbeta primers). Libraries were prepared by immunoSEQ multiplex PCR; TCRdb keeps only in-frame clonotypes and omits some of them. The sample has hundreds of thousands of clones, approximately 83% seen once. Material: PBMCs. The receptors come from a boy aged 2-15 years in good health and CMV-seronegative.

This clone was counted only a few times. CDR3: CASSRTGGQGNQPQHF. In DNA, the CDR3 is TGCGCCAGCAGCCGCACTGGGGGACAGGGGAATCAGCCCCAGCATTTT. V is TRBV4-1 and J is TRBJ1-5; the match to TRBD1 covers 10 bases. The junction had 7 bases not matched to a gene; V was cut back by 4 bases and J by 4 bases. The length of the CDR3 is 16 residues. CDR1 and CDR2 from the germline V gene are MGHRA and YSYEKL.

The V gene is TRBV4-2, the J gene TRBJ2-2, with 8 positions matching TRBD1. The CDR3 has 14 residues. Germline CDR1 LGHNA, CDR2 YNFKEQ. V dropped 6 bases and J dropped 6; count of bases not matched to a gene: 6. The CDR3: CASSRQGMAGELFF. CDR3 nucleotide sequence: TGTGCCAGCAGTCGACAGGGGATGGCCGGGGAGCTGTTTTTT.

DNA for the CDR3: TGTGCCATCAGTGATAGCGGGGGCCAAGAGACCCAGTACTTC. Amino acid sequence: CAISDSGGQETQYF. This chain joins TRBV10-3 and TRBJ2-5, with TRBD2 identical over 9 bases. This CDR3 has 14 residues. The junction had 0 bases not matched to a gene; V was cut back by 3 bases and J by 1 base. CDR1 and CDR2 (germline): ENHRY, SYGVKD.

This sequence joins TRBV7-9 and TRBJ2-7; 10 nucleotides line up with TRBD1. CDR1 is SEHNR and CDR2 is FQNEAQ in the germline V gene (reference sequence). V was pared by 5 bases and J by 5 bases, with 12 bases of the junction left unmatched. This CDR3 contains 16 residues. The CDR3 is CASSPLPGTGENEQYF. The CDR3 nucleotides read TGTGCCAGCAGCCCGCTCCCCGGGACAGGGGAAAACGAGCAGTACTTC.

The chain recombines TRBV30 with TRBJ1-1, with D tentatively TRBD1 (6 bases). CDR1 is GTSNPN and CDR2 is SVGIG in the germline V gene (reference sequence). Trimming pared 4 bases from V and 2 bases from J, leaving 14 bases between. The length of the CDR3 is 14 residues. The CDR3 sequence is CAWNEQGYNTEAFF. DNA for the CDR3: TGTGCCTGGAATGAACAGGGCTATAACACTGAAGCTTTCTTT.

The genes are TRBV6-6 and TRBJ2-3, with D unresolved. CDR3 length equals 13 residues. Germline lookup yields CDR1 MNHNY and CDR2 SVGAGI (reference sequence). The ends were cut back, 2 bases at V and 2 bases at J, with 5 bases in the middle. CDR3 DNA sequence: TGTGCCAGCAGTTACGACTCCACAGATACGCAGTATTTT. Encoded protein: CASSYDSTDTQYF.

The rearrangement links TRBV25-1 to TRBJ2-3; TRBD2 matches at 14 bases. Trimming at V came to 8 bases and at J to 6 bases, leaving 4 bases not matched to a gene. This CDR3 has 14 amino acids. Germline V gene data show CDR1 as MGHDK and CDR2 as SYGVNS. The CDR3 DNA follows: TGTGCCAGCCGACTAGCGGGGGGGCTGGATACGCAGTATTTT. Translating gives CASRLAGGLDTQYF.

The chain is built from TRBV7-9 and TRBJ2-5; D call uncertain. The last part of the DNA fits TRBJ2-7 better; the J call may be wrong. Looked up from germline, CDR1 is SEHNR and CDR2 is FQNEAQ (reference sequence). The CDR3 contains 12 residues. The CDR3 here is CASSVQSYEQYF. In DNA form, the CDR3 reads TGTGCCAGCAGCGTACAGTCCTACGAGCAGTACTTC.

This clone was found once. The V gene is TRBV10-2, the J gene TRBJ1-5; 7 bases line up with TRBD1. CDR3 size: 14 residues. Germline lookup yields CDR1 WSHSY and CDR2 SAAADI. Trimming cost V 7 bases and J 2 bases; bases outside gene matches: 5. The CDR3 protein is CASIDREGNQPQHF. The CDR3 DNA reads as TGCGCCAGCATTGACAGGGAAGGCAATCAGCCCCAGCATTTT.

This chain joins TRBV30 and TRBJ1-5, with no clear D. The length of the CDR3 is 14 residues. Germline V lookup: CDR1 GTSNPN, CDR2 SVGIG (reference sequence). Trimming stripped 3 bases from V and 4 bases from J, with 13 bases between. CDR3 region: CAWSPHRLNQPQHF. Here the CDR3 DNA reads TGTGCCTGGAGCCCCCATCGACTAAATCAGCCCCAGCATTTT.

The chain is built from TRBV6-6 and TRBJ2-5, with D perhaps matching TRBD1 (6 bases). Near its end, the DNA agrees better with TRBJ2-7, so the J call may be wrong. Germline V CDR1 and CDR2: MNHNY, SVGAGI (reference sequence). This CDR3 region has 12 residues. Here the CDR3 reads CASSYRTDEQYF. In DNA, the CDR3 is TGTGCCAGCAGTTACCGGACAGACGAGCAGTACTTC.

The CDR3 bases are TGTGCCAGCAGCGTAGGTTTGGCAGGGGGTGAAGCTTTCTTT. This encodes CASSVGLAGGEAFF. The chain carries TRBV9 and TRBJ1-1; TRBD1 aligns across 7 bases. This CDR3 region has 14 residues. After removal of 0 bases from V and 7 bases from J, the junction contained 6 bases not matched to a gene. Germline V lookup: CDR1 SGDLS, CDR2 YYNGEE.

The chain combines TRBV27 with TRBJ2-4; D possibly corresponds to TRBD1 (5 bases). V was shortened by 9 bases and J by 0 bases, with 18 bases between the two germline ends. The CDR3 runs 16 residues. The germline V gene encodes CDR1 MNHEY and CDR2 SMNVEV (reference sequence). The CDR3 here is CASYPTLQGAKNIQYF. Here the CDR3 DNA reads TGTGCCAGTTACCCCACCCTCCAGGGAGCCAAAAACATTCAGTACTTC.

The chain employs TRBV6-5 and TRBJ1-4; D is ambiguous. Trimming shortened V by 6 bases and J by 3 bases, and 11 bases separated the two germline ends. CDR3 size: 14 residues. Germline-derived CDR1 and CDR2 are MNHEY and SVGAGI. CDR3 protein: CASRTAGANEKLFF. The CDR3 coding sequence is TGTGCCAGCAGAACTGCGGGAGCTAATGAAAAACTGTTTTTT.

The chain is built from TRBV30 and TRBJ2-7; D perhaps matches TRBD1 (6 bases). Germline V gene data show CDR1 as GTSNPN and CDR2 as SVGIG (reference sequence). V lost 2 bases and J 1 base, leaving 12 bases between the germline ends. The CDR3 totals 14 residues. The CDR3 bases are TGTGCCTGGAGTCTACAGGGAAGATCCTACGAGCAGTACTTC. As protein: CAWSLQGRSYEQYF.

The rearrangement joins TRBV30 to TRBJ1-1; D gene ambiguous. The V gene lost 4 bases and the J gene lost 4 bases, with 7 bases spanning the gap. The CDR3 loop spans 11 amino acids. Germline CDR1 reads GTSNPN; CDR2 reads SVGIG (reference sequence). The DNA of the CDR3 is TGTGCCTGGATTGGAGCCACTGAAGCTTTCTTT. Residues: CAWIGATEAFF.

The chain is built from TRBV7-3 and TRBJ2-3, with D tentatively TRBD1 (5 bases). Trimming removed 5 bases from V and 0 bases from J, with 12 bases in between. The CDR3 extends over 15 amino acids. The germline V gene has CDR1 SGHTA and CDR2 FQGTGA. The CDR3 bases are TGTGCCAGCAGCCGACAGCAGACTAGCACAGATACGCAGTATTTT. Residues: CASSRQQTSTDTQYF.

This clone was observed once. The genes are TRBV9 and TRBJ2-1; no clear D. The V and J ends lost 3 bases and 7 bases respectively, with 8 bases between them. CDR1 and CDR2 from the germline V gene are SGDLS and YYNGEE. The CDR3 length is 12 residues. DNA of the CDR3: TGTGCCAGCAGCGCCGTAGAGAATGAGCAGTTCTTC. It encodes CASSAVENEQFF.

V usage is TRBV6-4 and J usage is TRBJ1-5; D is perhaps TRBD1 (5 bases). This CDR3 spans 16 amino acids. V was cut by 1 base and J by 0 bases, with 10 bases left in between. Germline CDR1 is MRHNA and CDR2 is SNTAGT. The CDR3 DNA follows: TGTGCCAGCAGTGACTGGGGGGATCGTAGCAATCAGCCCCAGCATTTT. This translates into CASSDWGDRSNQPQHF.

The table lists this clone with a few counts. The chain employs TRBV6-5 and TRBJ2-1; D possibly corresponds to TRBD2 (5 bases). The CDR3 spans 16 residues. Per the germline V gene, CDR1 is MNHEY and CDR2 is SVGAGI. The germline V and J ends were trimmed by 0 bases and 0 bases, with 9 bases remaining between them. The CDR3 sequence: CASSYSTMASYNEQFF. The CDR3, as DNA: TGTGCCAGCAGTTACTCGACTATGGCCTCCTACAATGAGCAGTTCTTC.

To note about this clone: The final CDR3 position lacks the conserved phenylalanine or tryptophan, pointing to a likely read error. This chain links TRBV5-1 with TRBJ1-2; 9 bases align to TRBD1. Germline V gene data show CDR1 as SGHRS and CDR2 as YFSETQ. V was pared by 2 bases and J by 6 bases, with 11 bases of the junction left unmatched. The CDR3 loop spans 16 amino acids. The CDR3 spells CASSLTGGAVVNGYTV. The CDR3 DNA reads TGCGCCAGCAGCTTAACAGGGGGCGCCGTTGTCAATGGCTACACCGTC.

The chain carries TRBV6-5 and TRBJ1-6, with a tentative D call TRBD1 (5 bases). The CDR3 is 14 amino acids. Trimming left V 7 bases short and J 6 bases short, with 13 bases between. The germline V gene encodes CDR1 MNHEY and CDR2 SVGAGI. The CDR3 DNA reads TGTGCCAGCATTCCGCGGGGGGGTAATTCACCCCTCCACTTT. Protein product: CASIPRGGNSPLHF.

This clone showed up just a few times. The chain is built from TRBV6-1 and TRBJ1-1, with D unresolved. The CDR3 length is 14 residues. The germline V and J ends were trimmed by 6 bases and 0 bases, with 11 bases remaining between them. Germline CDR1 MNHNS, CDR2 SASEGT. The CDR3 loop reads CASRSSSLNTEAFF. CDR3 in DNA: TGTGCCAGCAGGTCGAGTTCCTTGAACACTGAAGCTTTCTTT.

Remarks on this clone: The sample holds other DNA sequences that translate to the same CDR3. The chain joins TRBV30 to TRBJ1-1; a weak D match, TRBD1 (6 bases). Germline V gene sequence: CDR1 GTSNPN, CDR2 SVGIG (reference sequence). There are 11 residues in the CDR3. V shed 0 bases and J shed 8 bases, with 7 bases lying between them. For the CDR3, the DNA is TGTGCCTGGAGTGTGAGGGGGGAAGCTTTCTTT. This gives the protein CAWSVRGEAFF. The full variable domain, in which reference TRBV30 and TRBJ1-1 provide the parts outside the CDR3, is SQTIHQWPATLVQPVGSPLSLECTVEGTSNPNLYWYRQAAGRGLQLLFYSVGIGQISSEVPQNLSASRPQDRQFILSSKKLLLSDSGFYLCAWSVRGEAFFGQGTRLTVV.

The CDR3 sequence: CASSPGTGGDYEQYF. The CDR3 coding sequence is TGTGCCAGCAGCCCCGGGACAGGTGGTGATTACGAGCAGTACTTC. The J gene is TRBJ2-7, the V gene TRBV6-5, with 8 bases lining up with TRBD1. CDR1 and CDR2 (germline): MNHEY, SVGAGI. The trim removed 6 bases at V and 4 bases at J, leaving 11 bases unmatched. The CDR3 has 15 residues.